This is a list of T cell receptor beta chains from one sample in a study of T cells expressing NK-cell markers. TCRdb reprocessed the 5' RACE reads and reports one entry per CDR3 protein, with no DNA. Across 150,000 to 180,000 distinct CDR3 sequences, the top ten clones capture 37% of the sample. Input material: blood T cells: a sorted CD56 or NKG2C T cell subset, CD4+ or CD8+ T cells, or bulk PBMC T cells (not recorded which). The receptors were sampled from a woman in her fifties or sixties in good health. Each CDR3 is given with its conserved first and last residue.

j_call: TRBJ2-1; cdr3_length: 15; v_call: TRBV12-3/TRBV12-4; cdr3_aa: CASSFVRGRSDEQFF
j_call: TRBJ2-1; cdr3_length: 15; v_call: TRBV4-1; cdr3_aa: CASSQGQGALHEQFF
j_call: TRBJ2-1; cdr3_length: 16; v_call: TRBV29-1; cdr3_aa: CSVEGGDKSSYNEQFF
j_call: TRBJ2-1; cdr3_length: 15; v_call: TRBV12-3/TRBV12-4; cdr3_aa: CASSFYTGGDNEQFF
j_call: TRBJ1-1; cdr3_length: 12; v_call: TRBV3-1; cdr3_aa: CASGRDRVETFF
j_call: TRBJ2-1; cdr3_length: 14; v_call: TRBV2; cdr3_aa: CASLSERTYNEQFF
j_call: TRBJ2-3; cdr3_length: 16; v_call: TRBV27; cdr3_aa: CASNSNQGVSTDTQYF
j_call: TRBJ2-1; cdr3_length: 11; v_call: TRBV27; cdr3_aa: CASSWGYEQFF
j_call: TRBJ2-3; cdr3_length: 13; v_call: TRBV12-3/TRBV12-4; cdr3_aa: CASRARGTDTQYF
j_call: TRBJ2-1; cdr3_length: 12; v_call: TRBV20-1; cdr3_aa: CSARDSNNEQFF
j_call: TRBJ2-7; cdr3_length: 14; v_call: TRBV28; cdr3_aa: CASSFLRTGNEQYF
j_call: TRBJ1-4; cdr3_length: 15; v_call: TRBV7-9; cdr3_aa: CASSSGSGFNEKLFF
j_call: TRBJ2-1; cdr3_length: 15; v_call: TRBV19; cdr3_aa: CASSIQAGPYNEQFF
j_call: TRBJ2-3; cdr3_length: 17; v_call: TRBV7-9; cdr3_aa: CASSDDLAGPSTDTQYF
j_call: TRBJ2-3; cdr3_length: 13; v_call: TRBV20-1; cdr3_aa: CSASEPSTDTQYF
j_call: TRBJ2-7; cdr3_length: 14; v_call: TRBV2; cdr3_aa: CASSELSGPSEQYF
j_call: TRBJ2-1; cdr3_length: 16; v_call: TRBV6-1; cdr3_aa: CASRKDRLNSYNEQFF
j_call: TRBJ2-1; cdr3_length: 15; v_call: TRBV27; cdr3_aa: CASSFERRPPNEQFF
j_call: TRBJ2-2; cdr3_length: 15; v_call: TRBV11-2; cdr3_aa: CASSLAGFGTGELFF
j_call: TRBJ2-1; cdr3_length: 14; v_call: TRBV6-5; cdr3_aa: CASGLAGDNCEQFF
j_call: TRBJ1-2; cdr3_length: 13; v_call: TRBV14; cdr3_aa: CASSPSKGVGYTF
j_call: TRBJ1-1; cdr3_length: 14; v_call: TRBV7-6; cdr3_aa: CASTLQGQNTEAFF
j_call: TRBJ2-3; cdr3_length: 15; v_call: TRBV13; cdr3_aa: CASSLGGGSSDTQYF
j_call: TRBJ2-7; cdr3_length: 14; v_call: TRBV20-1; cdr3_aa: CSARDHNTTYEQYF
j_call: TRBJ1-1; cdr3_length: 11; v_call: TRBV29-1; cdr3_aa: CSVAPGFEAFF
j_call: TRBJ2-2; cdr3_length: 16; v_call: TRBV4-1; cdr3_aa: CASSQDSAGVTGELFF
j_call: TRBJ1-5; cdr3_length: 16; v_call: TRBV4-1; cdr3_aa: CASSQDRWGCHQPQHF
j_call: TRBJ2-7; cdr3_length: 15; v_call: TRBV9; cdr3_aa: CASSPQRESSYEQYF
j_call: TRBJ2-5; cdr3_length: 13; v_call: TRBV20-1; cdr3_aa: CSALDYNQETQYF